Described below is a single T cell receptor (beta chain) sequence and its context. What it recognizes is unknown. With 60 Vbeta and 13 Jbeta primers, the PCR was carried out. Libraries were prepared by immunoSEQ multiplex PCR; TCRdb keeps only in-frame clonotypes and omits some of them. The data hold 90,000 to 100,000 clones, with 65% to 85% observed a single time. Whereas donors were nominally healthy upon sampling, unrecorded immune exposures were probable. This sample is drawn from a study of cytomegalovirus exposure and HLA in healthy donors. V was clipped by 6 bases and J by 6 bases; unmatched bases: 2. This CDR3 is built from 13 residues. Germline V lookup: CDR1 MNHNS, CDR2 SASEGT. Study conclusions and caveats: One variant, a missense change in DCLRE1C, was linked in a later analysis to TCR beta V- and J-gene trimming.

The sequence derives from a man aged 50 or older in good health and CMV-seronegative. Sequencing input: PBMCs. The chain uses TRBV6-1 and TRBJ2-3, with 11 bases aligning to TRBD1. The CDR3 nucleotides are TGTGCCAGCAGGGACAGGGGGCCCGATACGCAGTATTTT. Translated: CASRDRGPDTQYF.